The 22 T cell receptor beta chains presented below share a single source sample, sequenced in a study of radiation and T cells in renal cell carcinoma. Here immunoSEQ multiplex PCR was the method, and the copy in TCRdb shows in-frame clones only, minus some. In the table there are over 60,000 clones, around 78% of which are singletons. Time point denoted: blood 2 weeks post-SBRT. Stated treatment: 15 Gy SBRT to primary tumor, nephrectomy 4 weeks later. The sample here was blood, taken from a patient whose treatment included radiotherapy and nephrectomy. The receptors were gathered from a man aged 60-69 years with renal cell carcinoma.

This rearrangement joins TRBV12-5 to TRBJ1-2, with 9 bases lining up with TRBD1. Trimming cost V 5 bases and J 8 bases; bases outside gene matches: 6. Germline CDR1 and CDR2: LGHNT and FRNRAP. The length of the CDR3 is 13 residues. The CDR3 sequence: CASGTTGGAGYTF. For the CDR3, the DNA is TGTGCTAGTGGTACAACAGGGGGCGCAGGCTACACCTTC.

CDR3 amino acids: CASTPLRDTEAFF. In DNA form, the CDR3 reads TGTGCCAGCACCCCCCTGAGAGATACTGAAGCTTTCTTT. The rearrangement links TRBV5-5 to TRBJ1-1; no definite D call. Germline CDR1 SGHKS, CDR2 YYEKEE (reference sequence). CDR3 length: 13 residues. Trimming removed 6 bases from V and 5 bases from J, with 14 bases in between.

The chain employs TRBV27 and TRBJ2-1; 9 bases fit TRBD2. CDR3 length: 15 residues. Per germline, CDR1 MNHEY and CDR2 SMNVEV (reference sequence). The V segment lost 2 bases and the J segment 4 bases; nucleotides outside the gene matches: 3. This CDR3 reads CASSLASGEYNEQFF. The CDR3 DNA follows: TGTGCCAGCAGTTTAGCTAGCGGGGAGTACAATGAGCAGTTCTTC.

The rearrangement links TRBV11-3 to TRBJ1-1; the D gene is possibly TRBD1 (5 bases). V was clipped by 6 bases and J by 5 bases, with 16 bases between them. This CDR3 is 14 amino acids long. The germline CDR1 and CDR2 sequences are SGHNT and YENEEA. CDR3 sequence reads: CASSSGRARTEAFF. The CDR3 nucleotides are TGTGCCAGCAGTTCCGGCAGGGCGAGGACTGAAGCTTTCTTT.

J is TRBJ1-1 and V is TRBV5-1, with D maybe TRBD1 (6 bases). The germline V gene encodes CDR1 SGHRS and CDR2 YFSETQ. V gave up 5 bases and J gave up 4 bases, with 15 bases separating them. There are 14 residues in the CDR3. The CDR3 spells CASRQTGSATEAFF. For the CDR3, the DNA is TGCGCCAGCAGACAGACAGGTTCGGCCACTGAAGCTTTCTTT.

The V gene is TRBV6-1, the J gene TRBJ2-1; possibly TRBD2 for D (6 bases). The CDR3 has 12 amino acids. Deletions cut 2 bases from V and 12 bases from J, with 11 bases between. Germline CDR1 reads MNHNS; CDR2 reads SASEGT. This chain's CDR3 is CASSESRERQFF. The CDR3 DNA sequence: TGTGCCAGCAGTGAATCACGGGAGCGGCAGTTCTTC.

This sequence joins TRBV28 and TRBJ1-4; D is unclear. Germline CDR1 MDHEN, CDR2 SYDVKM. V shed 6 bases and J shed 0 bases, with 8 bases lying between them. This CDR3 has 14 residues. CDR3 sequence reads: CASRGFATNEKLFF. DNA of the CDR3: TGTGCCAGCAGGGGCTTTGCAACTAATGAAAAACTGTTTTTT. Using reference TRBV28 and TRBJ1-4 for the parts outside the CDR3, the full variable domain is DVKVTQSSRYLVKRTGEKVFLECVQDMDHENMFWYRQDPGLGLRLIYFSYDVKMKEKGDIPEGYSVSREKKERFSLILESASTNQTSMYLCASRGFATNEKLFFGSGTQLSVL.

The chain links TRBV7-2 to TRBJ2-7, with a weak D call TRBD2 (5 bases). Trimming removed 1 base from V and 2 bases from J, with 6 bases in between. CDR1 is SGHTA and CDR2 is FQGNSA in the germline V gene. CDR3 length equals 13 residues. This CDR3 reads CASSLGGTYEQYF. CDR3 in DNA: TGTGCCAGCAGCTTAGGAGGGACCTACGAGCAGTACTTC.

The chain is built from TRBV4-3 and TRBJ1-1, with TRBD1 matching over 7 bases. Germline values: CDR1 LGHNA, CDR2 YSLEER. V was pared by 3 bases and J by 8 bases, with 15 bases of the junction left unmatched. The CDR3 length is 16 residues. The CDR3 nucleotides read TGCGCCAGCAGCCACCACCTTGACAGGGTCGGGGGCGAAGCTTTCTTT. This sequence encodes CASSHHLDRVGGEAFF.

This clone was observed a handful of times. J is TRBJ2-5 and V is TRBV7-2; 7 bases match TRBD2. The CDR3 totals 14 residues. The ends lost 4 bases at V and 7 bases at J; junction bases unmatched: 9. Germline V CDR1 and CDR2: SGHTA, FQGNSA. This CDR3 is CASSSSGGSGTQYF. The DNA for the CDR3 is TGTGCCAGCAGCTCATCCGGGGGGTCGGGGACCCAGTACTTC.

J is TRBJ2-5 and V is TRBV5-1; tentative D call: TRBD2 (7 bases). Trimming removed 2 bases from V and 4 bases from J, with 12 bases in between. CDR1 SGHRS and CDR2 YFSETQ come from the germline V gene. The CDR3 runs to 14 residues. The CDR3 DNA follows: TGCGCCAGCAGCTTCGCGGGGGCGGGAGAGACCCAGTACTTC. Translation: CASSFAGAGETQYF.

This chain joins TRBV30 and TRBJ2-7, with 10 nucleotides matching TRBD1. Germline V CDR1 and CDR2: GTSNPN, SVGIG (reference sequence). The length of the CDR3 is 16 residues. J lost 4 bases, V lost 2 bases, and 11 bases had no gene match. This chain's CDR3 is CAWSPAGTGVPYEQYF. In nucleotides, the CDR3 is TGTGCCTGGAGTCCTGCCGGGACAGGGGTGCCTTACGAGCAGTACTTC.

V is TRBV29-1 and J is TRBJ2-3, with a possible D match to TRBD1 (6 bases). V was pared by 7 bases and J by 5 bases, with 22 bases between. The CDR3 extends over 15 amino acids. The germline V gene has CDR1 SQVTM and CDR2 ANQGSEA. This CDR3 reads CSATSRGPSGDTQYF. The CDR3 DNA follows: TGCAGCGCCACTTCCAGGGGACCGTCCGGAGATACGCAGTATTTT.

This clone has a single count. The V call is TRBV10-3, the J call TRBJ1-2, with TRBD1 matching over 8 bases. V lost 3 bases and J lost 4; bases outside the gene matches: 1. Per germline, CDR1 ENHRY and CDR2 SYGVKD. This CDR3 contains 13 residues. The CDR3 sequence is CAISEGQGYGYTF. Here the CDR3 DNA reads TGTGCCATCAGTGAAGGACAGGGCTATGGCTACACCTTC.

The chain joins TRBV10-3 to TRBJ1-3; TRBD1 matches at 7 bases. There are 19 residues in the CDR3. Germline values: CDR1 ENHRY, CDR2 SYGVKD. Trimming removed 1 base from V and 0 bases from J; junction bases left unmatched: 12. In nucleotides, the CDR3 is TGTGCCATCAGTGAGTTGGGGTCTTGGGACAGCCTCTCTGGAAACACCATATATTTT. This codes for CAISELGSWDSLSGNTIYF.

The gene calls are TRBV27 and TRBJ2-3; D is uncertain. This CDR3 is built from 16 residues. Germline V gene lookup returns CDR1 MNHEY and CDR2 SMNVEV (reference sequence). The V gene lost 4 bases and the J gene lost 0 bases, with 14 bases spanning the gap. The CDR3: CASSSLVAESTDTQYF. CDR3 bases: TGTGCCAGCAGTTCCCTAGTGGCGGAGAGCACAGATACGCAGTATTTT.

The genes are TRBV29-1 and TRBJ2-2; D remains unclear. This CDR3 has 13 amino acids. The V end lost 4 bases, the J end lost 3 bases, and 9 bases lay between the germline ends. Germline lookup yields CDR1 SQVTM and CDR2 ANQGSEA. CDR3 DNA sequence: TGCAGCGTTGCGGCCCAGTACACCGGGGAGCTGTTTTTT. As protein: CSVAAQYTGELFF.

The chain employs TRBV30 and TRBJ2-5; 7 nucleotides match TRBD1. Germline trimming cut 4 bases from V and 2 bases from J; bases unmatched to any gene: 7. CDR3 length: 14 residues. The germline V gene has CDR1 GTSNPN and CDR2 SVGIG (reference sequence). The CDR3 sequence: CAWTPTGHQETQYF. The CDR3 bases are TGTGCCTGGACCCCGACAGGGCATCAAGAGACCCAGTACTTC. The variable domain in full, with the rest retrieved from reference TRBV30 and TRBJ2-5, is SQTIHQWPATLVQPVGSPLSLECTVEGTSNPNLYWYRQAAGRGLQLLFYSVGIGQISSEVPQNLSASRPQDRQFILSSKKLLLSDSGFYLCAWTPTGHQETQYFGPGTRLLVL.

The V gene is TRBV6-5, the J gene TRBJ1-6; 7 bases map to TRBD1. The CDR3 loop spans 14 amino acids. CDR1 and CDR2 (germline): MNHEY, SVGAGI. The V and J ends lost 6 bases and 9 bases, in that order; junction bases with no gene match: 8. The CDR3 reads CASSLDRVGSPLHF. CDR3 DNA: TGTGCCAGCAGCCTCGACAGGGTGGGTTCACCCCTCCACTTT.

The genes are TRBV6-1 and TRBJ2-1; D gene ambiguous. V was cut by 2 bases and J by 9 bases, with 14 bases left in between. The CDR3 is 14 residues long. Germline assignment: CDR1 MNHNS and CDR2 SASEGT. In DNA form, the CDR3 reads TGTGCCAGCAGTGAACGCCGCGATCACGGTGAGCAGTTCTTC. As protein: CASSERRDHGEQFF.

V is TRBV7-8 and J is TRBJ2-1, with 11 bases identical to TRBD2. Germline CDR1 is SGHVS and CDR2 is FQNEAQ. The CDR3 runs 17 residues. The V segment lost 1 base and the J segment 2 bases; nucleotides outside the gene matches: 4. Written as DNA, the CDR3 is TGTGCCAGCAGCTTAGATGGTAGCGGGGGGGCCTACAATGAGCAGTTCTTC. Translating it yields CASSLDGSGGAYNEQFF.

The genes are TRBV7-3 and TRBJ2-1; 7 bases map to TRBD2. V was pared by 2 bases and J by 13 bases, with 11 bases of the junction left unmatched. Germline V CDR1 and CDR2: SGHTA, FQGTGA. CDR3 size: 14 residues. The CDR3 here is CASSLSSGGEAQFF. The CDR3 DNA follows: TGTGCCAGCAGCTTATCTAGCGGTGGAGAGGCACAGTTCTTC.